These 25 T cell receptor beta chains share one sample of origin, sequenced in a study of PD-1 blockade in classical Hodgkin lymphoma. All the patients suffered relapse after autologous stem cell transplantation, and brentuximab vedotin exposure differed. TCRdb's copy holds only in-frame clones and misses some; the assay was immunoSEQ multiplex PCR. The sample contains 90,000 to 120,000 clones, 80% to 90% of which appear only once. The sequenced sample was peripheral blood mononuclear cells (PBMCs), obtained before the second cycle of nivolumab. The receptors were gathered from a human donor with classical Hodgkin lymphoma.

The chain uses TRBV1 and TRBJ2-5; the DNA was not compared with TRBD2, the D call given in the table. TRBV1 is recorded as a pseudogene. The CDR3 spans 17 residues. For the CDR3, the DNA is TGCACCAGCAGCCCGACCCCACTAGCGGGAGGGCTAGGGACCCAGTACTTC. Its translation is CTSSPTPLAGGLGTQYF.

CDR3 nucleotide sequence: TGCGCCAGCAGCTTGATAGGGGGGATCTCACCCCTCCACTTT. Translating it yields CASSLIGGISPLHF. J is TRBJ1-6 and V is TRBV5-1; possible D gene TRBD1, 6 bases. Trimming took off 1 base at V and 10 bases at J, with 12 bases between the two ends. This CDR3 has 14 residues. Per germline, CDR1 SGHRS and CDR2 YFSETQ.

The J gene is TRBJ2-1, the V gene TRBV11-2, with 11 nucleotides matching TRBD2. V lost 4 bases to trimming and J lost 5 bases; unmatched junction nucleotides: 7. The CDR3 runs to 16 residues. Germline V gene lookup returns CDR1 SGHAT and CDR2 FQNNGV. The CDR3 DNA reads TGTGCCAGCAGCTCCTCGGGACTAGCGGTGAACAATGAGCAGTTCTTC. Its translation: CASSSSGLAVNNEQFF.

V and J are TRBV2 and TRBJ2-1; TRBD2 agrees at 9 bases. With 5 bases clipped from V and 5 bases from J, the junction kept 16 bases outside the gene matches. CDR3 length: 18 residues. CDR1 is SNHLY, CDR2 FYNNEI, per germline. DNA of the CDR3: TGTGCCAGCAGTCAGGAACTAGCGGGTCTAATCTACGACAATGAGCAGTTCTTC. Translated, it gives CASSQELAGLIYDNEQFF.

V and J are TRBV5-1 and TRBJ2-1; the match to TRBD2 covers 10 bases. After removal of 1 base from V and 0 bases from J, the junction contained 1 base not matched to a gene. The CDR3 has 16 residues. Germline CDR1 and CDR2: SGHRS and YFSETQ. In DNA, the CDR3 is TGCGCCAGCAGCTTGAGACTAGCGGGCTCCTACAATGAGCAGTTCTTC. This translates into CASSLRLAGSYNEQFF. Complete variable domain (other parts from reference TRBV5-1 and TRBJ2-1): KAGVTQTPRYLIKTRGQQVTLSCSPISGHRSVSWYQQTPGQGLQFLFEYFSETQRNKGNFPGRFSGRQFSNSRSEMNVSTLELGDSALYLCASSLRLAGSYNEQFFGPGTRLTVL.

V and J are TRBV29-1 and TRBJ2-7; D possibly corresponds to TRBD1 (6 bases). Deletions cut 4 bases from V and 3 bases from J, with 22 bases between. The V gene's germline CDR1 is SQVTM and CDR2 ANQGSEA. The CDR3 runs to 16 residues. The CDR3, as DNA: TGCAGCGTTGTATTCGTGAGGGACACGACCTTCTACGAGCAGTACTTC. Its protein is CSVVFVRDTTFYEQYF.

In this sample, this clone turned up a few times. This rearrangement joins TRBV30 to TRBJ1-2, with 9 bases that match TRBD1. This CDR3 spans 15 amino acids. Germline V gene sequence: CDR1 GTSNPN, CDR2 SVGIG (reference sequence). V was clipped by 5 bases and J by 2 bases; unmatched bases: 9. The DNA of the CDR3 is TGTGCCTGGGGTGGGACAGGGCGTGAAAACTATGGCTACACCTTC. Its protein product is CAWGGTGRENYGYTF.

This clone was observed once. This chain connects TRBV4-2 to TRBJ1-5; D is unresolved. Germline CDR1 and CDR2: LGHNA and YNFKEQ. V was pared by 0 bases and J by 3 bases, with 12 bases between. The length of the CDR3 is 16 residues. CDR3 nucleotides: TGTGCCAGCAGCCAAGATACCGGACGGCTCAATCAGCCCCAGCATTTT. It yields the protein CASSQDTGRLNQPQHF.

The rearrangement uses TRBV2 and TRBJ2-1; weak D call: TRBD2 (5 bases). The ends were cut back, 3 bases at V and 4 bases at J, with 16 bases in the middle. Germline V gene lookup returns CDR1 SNHLY and CDR2 FYNNEI. The CDR3 consists of 16 residues. In DNA form, the CDR3 reads TGTGCCAGCAGTGACCCCGGCGAGGAGGCATACAATGAGCAGTTCTTC. Translating gives CASSDPGEEAYNEQFF.

For the CDR3, the DNA is TGTGCCAGCAGCTTAGGACAGGCCTCCTACGAGCAGTACTTC. Its translation is CASSLGQASYEQYF. The rearrangement joins TRBV7-9 to TRBJ2-7; D is possibly TRBD1 (6 bases). This CDR3 is built from 14 residues. Germline loops: CDR1 SEHNR, CDR2 FQNEAQ (reference sequence). V lost 1 base, J lost 0 bases, and 7 bases lay in between.

V gene TRBV28 combines with J gene TRBJ2-7; TRBD1 might be the D (6 bases). There are 14 residues in the CDR3. V was trimmed by 4 bases and J by 1 base, leaving 11 bases between them. CDR1 is MDHEN, CDR2 SYDVKM, per germline. CDR3 coding DNA: TGTGCCAGCAGTTCTTCTAGGGGGTCCTACGAGCAGTACTTC. Amino acids: CASSSSRGSYEQYF.

J is TRBJ2-2 and V is TRBV5-1, with D unclear. Germline-derived CDR1 and CDR2 are SGHRS and YFSETQ. V lost 7 bases and J lost 1, with 5 bases in between. This CDR3 region has 12 residues. The CDR3 spells CASDGNTGELFF. In DNA form, the CDR3 reads TGCGCCAGCGATGGGAACACCGGGGAGCTGTTTTTT.

The chain recombines TRBV7-2 with TRBJ2-1, with D maybe TRBD2 (6 bases). Trimming shortened V by 7 bases and J by 3 bases, and 10 bases separated the two germline ends. The CDR3 sequence is 13 residues long. In germline, CDR1 is SGHTA, CDR2 FQGNSA. DNA for the CDR3: TGTGCCAGCACGCCGCGGGGCTACAATGAGCAGTTCTTC. It specifies CASTPRGYNEQFF.

This sequence joins TRBV21-1 and TRBJ2-1; no check of the table's D call, TRBD2, against the DNA was made. TRBV21-1 corresponds to a pseudogene. The CDR3 is 15 residues long. The CDR3 nucleotides are TGTGCCAGCAGCGAGCGGGAGAATCCCTACAATGAGCAGTTCTTC. Protein sequence: CASSERENPYNEQFF.

This chain links TRBV30 with TRBJ2-1, with 10 bases aligning to TRBD2. The CDR3 sequence is 16 residues long. Germline loops: CDR1 GTSNPN, CDR2 SVGIG (reference sequence). J lost 3 bases, V lost 2 bases, and 7 bases had no gene match. CDR3 region: CAWSQSLAGSYNEQFF. In DNA form, the CDR3 reads TGTGCCTGGAGTCAATCACTAGCGGGAAGCTACAATGAGCAGTTCTTC. The full variable domain, completed using reference TRBV30 and TRBJ2-1, is SQTIHQWPATLVQPVGSPLSLECTVEGTSNPNLYWYRQAAGRGLQLLFYSVGIGQISSEVPQNLSASRPQDRQFILSSKKLLLSDSGFYLCAWSQSLAGSYNEQFFGPGTRLTVL.

The chain is built from TRBV19 and TRBJ1-4, with 8 bases identical to TRBD1. CDR3 length: 14 amino acids. With 4 bases clipped from V and 7 bases from J, the junction kept 5 bases outside the gene matches. Germline V gives CDR1 LNHDA, CDR2 SQIVND (reference sequence). The CDR3 region is CASSTDRDTEKLFF. CDR3 sequence (DNA): TGTGCCAGTAGTACGGACAGGGACACTGAAAAACTGTTTTTT.

This chain uses TRBV10-3 with TRBJ2-1; D may be TRBD2 (6 bases). Germline CDR1 is ENHRY and CDR2 is SYGVKD. V lost 8 bases, J lost 6 bases, and 17 bases lay in between. The length of the CDR3 is 14 residues. CDR3 coding DNA: TGTGCCATCTCCCCCGGTCTAGCGTTCAATGAGCAGTTCTTC. Protein product: CAISPGLAFNEQFF.

This chain links TRBV6-4 with TRBJ2-5; D unclear. CDR1 is MRHNA and CDR2 is SNTAGT in the germline V gene. The V and J ends lost 2 bases and 2 bases respectively, with 12 bases between them. This CDR3 is 15 amino acids long. This chain's CDR3 is CASSDPVGSQETQYF. The CDR3 DNA is TGTGCCAGCAGTGACCCAGTTGGGTCGCAAGAGACCCAGTACTTC.

This clone was seen a single time. The V and J genes are TRBV5-4 and TRBJ2-7; D unresolved. CDR1 is SGHNT, CDR2 YYREEE, per germline (reference sequence). Trimming removed 2 bases from V and 0 bases from J, with 12 bases in between. The CDR3 spans 15 residues. CDR3 amino acids: CASSFGPESSYEQYF. CDR3 bases: TGTGCCAGCAGCTTCGGTCCGGAGAGCTCCTACGAGCAGTACTTC. The full variable domain, with the rest looked up from reference TRBV5-4 and TRBJ2-7, is ETGVTQSPTHLIKTRGQQVTLRCSSQSGHNTVSWYQQALGQGPQFIFQYYREEENGRGNFPPRFSGLQFPNYSSELNVNALELDDSALYLCASSFGPESSYEQYFGPGTRLTVT.

The gene calls are TRBV4-1 and TRBJ1-5; 11 nucleotides match TRBD1. J lost 3 bases, V lost 0 bases, and 7 bases had no gene match. Germline-derived CDR1 and CDR2 are MGHRA and YSYEKL. CDR3 length: 18 residues. CDR3 amino acids: CASSQEGWDRGINQPQHF. CDR3 sequence (DNA): TGCGCCAGCAGCCAAGAGGGCTGGGACAGGGGGATCAATCAGCCCCAGCATTTT.

The chain carries TRBV14 and TRBJ1-1, with D possibly matching TRBD1 (5 bases). This CDR3 is 13 amino acids long. V lost 9 bases and J 5 bases, leaving 16 bases between the germline ends. CDR1 and CDR2 from the germline V gene are SGHDN and FVKESK. The CDR3 DNA reads TGTGCCAGTGAACAGGTATTTGGGACTGAAGCTTTCTTT. The encoded protein is CASEQVFGTEAFF.

In DNA form, the CDR3 reads TGCGCCAGCAGCTTGGGACAGGGTGCAACTAATGAAAAACTGTTTTTT. Translating gives CASSLGQGATNEKLFF. This chain uses TRBV5-1 with TRBJ1-4; 7 bases line up with TRBD1. Germline V lookup: CDR1 SGHRS, CDR2 YFSETQ. The CDR3 runs to 16 residues. The V and J ends lost 0 bases and 0 bases, in that order; junction bases with no gene match: 2.

On this clone itself: Compared with germline, one end of the junction differs, possibly owing to a read error. The chain uses TRBV7-2 and TRBJ2-7; TRBD2 is a possible D gene (5 bases). Germline V lookup: CDR1 SGHTA, CDR2 FQGNSA. The CDR3 length is 12 residues. CDR3 amino acids: CPPAVRGYEQYF. CDR3 bases: TGCCCACCAGCGGTGAGAGGCTACGAGCAGTACTTC.

This chain joins TRBV5-6 and TRBJ1-4; D perhaps matches TRBD1 (5 bases). Looked up from germline, CDR1 is SGHDT and CDR2 is YYEEEE. Between the trimmed V and J ends, which lost 4 bases and 7 bases, there was a span of 14 bases. CDR3 size: 14 residues. CDR3 residues: CASSPGLRVEKLFF. CDR3 sequence (DNA): TGTGCCAGCAGCCCGGGGCTACGGGTTGAAAAACTGTTTTTT.

For this clone: Other DNA sequences in the sample encode the same CDR3. This chain joins TRBV18 and TRBJ1-1; 9 nucleotides agree with TRBD1. The V and J ends lost 3 bases and 6 bases, in that order; junction bases with no gene match: 2. Germline assignment: CDR1 KGHSH and CDR2 LQKENI. The CDR3 has 13 residues. CDR3 region: CASSPGQGAEAFF. CDR3 nucleotide sequence: TGTGCCAGCTCACCGGGACAGGGTGCTGAAGCTTTCTTT.